Shown below are 15 T cell receptor beta chains from a single sample sequenced in a study of blood T cell repertoires in COVID-19. TCRdb keeps only in-frame clones here, not all; method: immunoSEQ multiplex PCR. This table holds approximately 490,000 clones, about 85% found once. The sequenced sample consisted of PBMCs or T cells enriched from blood (not recorded which). The receptors originated from an older woman who had recovered from COVID-19.

This chain connects TRBV29-1 to TRBJ1-5; D is unclear. Trimming took 4 bases from V and 4 from J, leaving 11 bases between them. The V gene's germline CDR1 is SQVTM and CDR2 ANQGSEA. This CDR3 comprises 13 residues. The CDR3 nucleotides are TGCAGCGTTGGCGGAGGTGAGAATCAGCCCCAGCATTTT. The encoded protein is CSVGGGENQPQHF.

The V and J genes are TRBV7-8 and TRBJ1-2, with a tentative D call TRBD1 (5 bases). The CDR3 spans 15 residues. The V gene lost 3 bases and the J gene lost 4 bases, with 15 bases spanning the gap. Germline V CDR1 and CDR2: SGHVS, FQNEAQ. The CDR3 spells CASSLAYGTRYGYTF. CDR3 DNA sequence: TGTGCCAGCAGCTTGGCCTACGGGACTCGCTATGGCTACACCTTC.

This clone occurred once. The gene calls are TRBV30 and TRBJ1-6, with D perhaps TRBD1 (5 bases). The CDR3 runs to 15 residues. The ends were cut back, 2 bases at V and 5 bases at J, with 13 bases in the middle. Germline loops: CDR1 GTSNPN, CDR2 SVGIG (reference sequence). This CDR3 reads CAWSLGGSDNSPLHF. Here the CDR3 DNA reads TGTGCCTGGAGTTTGGGGGGGAGCGATAATTCACCCCTCCACTTT.

The chain couples TRBV6-5 to TRBJ2-1; 9 nucleotides match TRBD2. Germline CDR1 is MNHEY and CDR2 is SVGAGI. Losses at the gene ends were 5 bases for V and 3 bases for J; bases not matched to a gene: 5. The length of the CDR3 is 15 residues. The CDR3 spells CASSPPSGNYNEQFF. The DNA of the CDR3 is TGTGCCAGCAGTCCTCCTAGCGGGAACTACAATGAGCAGTTCTTC.

In the case of this clone: At one end the junction does not follow the germline gene, possibly because of a read error. This sequence joins TRBV15 and TRBJ1-2, with 10 bases fitting TRBD1. The length of the CDR3 is 14 residues. Germline V CDR1 and CDR2: LNHNV, YYDKDF (reference sequence). The CDR3 DNA follows: TGTGCCACCAGCAGAGATTATGAGACAGGGGGCGAGTACTTC. Encoded protein: CATSRDYETGGEYF.

The rearrangement uses TRBV5-6 and TRBJ1-2; 8 nucleotides match TRBD1. Germline CDR1 and CDR2: SGHDT and YYEEEE. The CDR3 totals 15 residues. Losses at the gene ends were 4 bases for V and 4 bases for J; bases not matched to a gene: 9. The CDR3 is CASSTGTGGGYGYTF. Written as DNA, the CDR3 is TGTGCCAGCAGCACAGGGACAGGAGGTGGCTATGGCTACACCTTC.

This chain joins TRBV3-1 (or the pseudogene TRBV3-2) and TRBJ2-6; maybe TRBD1 (6 bases). The germline gives CDR1 LGHDT, CDR2 YNNKEL (reference sequence). Trimming took 1 base from V and 0 from J, leaving 13 bases between them. The CDR3 length is 18 residues. CDR3 nucleotide sequence: TGTGCCAGCAGCCAAGTTCGGGACACCTACTCTGGGGCCAACGTCCTGACTTTC. Translated, it gives CASSQVRDTYSGANVLTF.

This clone occurred many times. This chain uses TRBV2 with TRBJ2-3; 7 bases align to TRBD2. With V trimmed by 4 bases and J by 2 bases, 6 bases remained unmatched. This CDR3 is 15 amino acids long. CDR1 SNHLY and CDR2 FYNNEI come from the germline V gene. CDR3 amino acids: CASSVVLAATDTQYF. CDR3 bases: TGTGCCAGCAGTGTAGTGCTAGCGGCCACAGATACGCAGTATTTT.

This sequence joins TRBV6-5 and TRBJ1-5; D is perhaps TRBD1 (6 bases). V dropped 6 bases and J dropped 0 bases, with 12 bases sitting between them. Germline loops: CDR1 MNHEY, CDR2 SVGAGI. The CDR3 sequence is 15 residues long. Here the CDR3 reads CASSTGSYSNQPQHF. As DNA, the CDR3 is TGTGCCAGCAGCACAGGGAGTTATAGCAATCAGCCCCAGCATTTT.

The genes are TRBV11-3 and TRBJ2-2; a possible D gene is TRBD1 (6 bases). The CDR3 extends over 15 amino acids. The V gene's germline CDR1 is SGHNT and CDR2 YENEEA. V was trimmed by 3 bases and J by 3 bases, leaving 11 bases between them. Written as DNA, the CDR3 is TGTGCCAGCAGCTTCGGACAGACCTACACCGGGGAGCTGTTTTTT. This sequence encodes CASSFGQTYTGELFF.

The chain couples TRBV10-3 to TRBJ2-3; 7 bases line up with TRBD2. CDR1 ENHRY and CDR2 SYGVKD come from the germline V gene. This CDR3 is built from 13 residues. With 11 bases clipped from V and 2 bases from J, the junction kept 7 bases outside the gene matches. The CDR3 DNA is TGTGCCGCCCGAGGGACTACCACAGATACGCAGTATTTT. Amino acids: CAARGTTTDTQYF.

This sequence joins TRBV2 and TRBJ2-2; D is possibly TRBD1 (6 bases). Germline CDR1 is SNHLY and CDR2 is FYNNEI. The CDR3 has 14 amino acids. Deletions cut 10 bases from V and 1 base from J, with 13 bases between. The DNA for the CDR3 is TGTGCCATCTACATGGGACAGAACACCGGGGAGCTGTTTTTT. This encodes CAIYMGQNTGELFF. Drawing the rest from reference TRBV2 and TRBJ2-2, the complete variable domain is EPEVTQTPSHQVTQMGQEVILRCVPISNHLYFYWYRQILGQKVEFLVSFYNNEISEKSEIFDDQFSVERPDGSNFTLKIRSTKLEDSAMYFCAIYMGQNTGELFFGEGSRLTVL.

The chain combines TRBV25-1 with TRBJ1-6; 7 bases fit TRBD1. Germline CDR1 reads MGHDK; CDR2 reads SYGVNS. V lost 6 bases and J lost 6; bases outside the gene matches: 5. There are 14 residues in the CDR3. CDR3 loop: CASSVTGTNSPLHF. The CDR3 DNA sequence: TGTGCCAGCAGCGTGACAGGGACTAATTCACCCCTCCACTTT. The complete variable domain, with remaining parts taken from reference TRBV25-1 and TRBJ1-6, reads EADIYQTPRYLVIGTGKKITLECSQTMGHDKMYWYQQDPGMELHLIHYSYGVNSTEKGDLSSESTVSRIRTEHFPLTLESARPSHTSQYLCASSVTGTNSPLHFGNGTRLTVT.

The V gene is TRBV24-1, the J gene TRBJ2-2; D is unresolved. CDR3 size: 13 residues. V was clipped by 6 bases and J by 3 bases, with 7 bases between them. In germline, CDR1 is KGHDR, CDR2 SFDVKD. DNA for the CDR3: TGTGCCACCAGTACGGTAGACACCGGGGAGCTGTTTTTT. This codes for CATSTVDTGELFF.

J is TRBJ1-1 and V is TRBV21-1; the DNA was not compared with TRBD1, the D call given in the table. TRBV21-1 is termed a pseudogene. The CDR3 is made up of 14 amino acids. The CDR3 loop reads CASSKLPGSTEAFF. The CDR3 coding sequence is TGTGCCAGCAGCAAATTACCAGGGTCCACTGAAGCTTTCTTT.